The 6 T cell receptor beta chains presented below share a single source sample, sequenced in a study of OX40 agonist ivuxolimab in advanced cancers. To prepare the library, the immunoSEQ multiplex PCR assay was applied. The immuneACCESS repertoire file appears here via TCRdb, limited to in-frame rearrangements. These files lack a portion of the clones; in checked studies, under half of the deficit traces to unresolved V genes, and the cause of the others is not known. For this sample the table gives approximately 100,000 clones, of which about 87% were detected only once. The ten largest clones add up to less than 1% of the sample. This specimen was CD4+ or CD8+ T cells sorted from blood, taken in a trial of the OX40 agonist ivuxolimab. Every receptor here comes from an adult with an advanced solid tumor such as melanoma, head and neck, liver or kidney cancer.

The chain uses TRBV6-1 and TRBJ2-3, with TRBD1 identical over 10 bases. Unmatched junction bases numbered 3, after V lost 8 bases and J lost 4 bases. Germline CDR1 and CDR2: MNHNS and SASEGT. The CDR3 totals 13 residues. The CDR3 loop reads CASSTGGPDTQYF. DNA of the CDR3: TGTGCCAGCTCGACAGGGGGCCCAGATACGCAGTATTTT.

This chain uses TRBV6-5 with TRBJ1-5; D is possibly TRBD1 (6 bases). The CDR3 has 14 residues. Germline CDR1 MNHEY, CDR2 SVGAGI. Trimming removed 5 bases from V and 4 bases from J, with 12 bases in between. CDR3: CASSDDRTNQPQHF. The CDR3 DNA follows: TGTGCCAGCAGTGACGACAGGACTAATCAGCCCCAGCATTTT.

The gene calls are TRBV28 and TRBJ2-5, with D unresolved. The CDR3 contains 12 residues. Germline V gene sequence: CDR1 MDHEN, CDR2 SYDVKM. Trimming pared 8 bases from V and 3 bases from J, leaving 10 bases between. CDR3 region: CASQSREETQYF. The CDR3 DNA is TGTGCCAGCCAGTCCCGGGAAGAGACCCAGTACTTC.

V is TRBV6-6 and J is TRBJ1-1; D gene ambiguous. The CDR3 has 14 residues. Germline loops: CDR1 MNHNY, CDR2 SVGAGI (reference sequence). Trimming removed 7 bases from V and 8 bases from J, with 20 bases in between. The CDR3 spells CASTREGTTREAFF. CDR3 nucleotide sequence: TGTGCCAGCACTCGAGAGGGTACGACGAGGGAAGCTTTCTTT.

This clone was recorded only once. The chain employs TRBV6-1 and TRBJ2-2; no reliable D call. Germline CDR1 and CDR2: MNHNS and SASEGT. The CDR3 runs to 15 residues. The V end was cut by 4 bases, the J end by 4 bases, with 13 bases between. The CDR3 coding sequence is TGTGCCAGCAGTGCCCAGGATACGGCCACCGGGGAGCTGTTTTTT. It translates to CASSAQDTATGELFF.

V usage is TRBV30 and J usage is TRBJ2-5; 7 positions agree with TRBD2. This CDR3 has 12 amino acids. Looked up from germline, CDR1 is GTSNPN and CDR2 is SVGIG (reference sequence). V shed 8 bases, J shed 5 bases, and the junction held 8 bases outside the gene matches. The CDR3 protein is CAQGGVRETQYF. DNA of the CDR3: TGTGCCCAGGGAGGGGTACGGGAGACCCAGTACTTC.